Presented here are 20 T cell receptor beta chains from one specimen sequenced in a study of Ad26.COV2.S vaccination and SARS-CoV-2 variants. Assay: immunoSEQ multiplex PCR; the TCRdb copy retains only in-frame clones and omits some. This table holds hundreds of thousands of clones, more than 70% found once. Treatment in this sample: about 20 received Ad26.COV2.S at low or high dose, single or two shots; a few received placebo; per-sample allocation not given. Specimens were obtained on day 63 following the first vaccine or placebo injection. This sample comprised peripheral blood, obtained in a trial of Ad26.COV2.S vaccine versus placebo. The receptors were gathered from a person between 18 and 65 years old who received the Ad26.COV2.S COVID-19 vaccine or a placebo.

The chain couples TRBV10-3 to TRBJ2-7; no clear D. The length of the CDR3 is 14 residues. From germline, CDR1 is ENHRY and CDR2 SYGVKD. Between the trimmed V and J ends, which lost 8 bases and 4 bases, there was a span of 18 bases. In DNA, the CDR3 is TGTGCCATCGGACCCCGGACCCCAATTTACGAGCAGTACTTC. Its translation: CAIGPRTPIYEQYF.

CDR3 sequence (DNA): TGTGCCAGCAGTTATCGGACAACAGGGGGCACTGAAGCTTTCTTT. Amino acid sequence: CASSYRTTGGTEAFF. The rearrangement joins TRBV27 to TRBJ1-1, with 8 bases lining up with TRBD1. V lost 4 bases and J lost 4; bases outside the gene matches: 8. Germline values: CDR1 MNHEY, CDR2 SMNVEV (reference sequence). The CDR3 consists of 15 residues.

The chain employs TRBV7-6 and TRBJ1-4, with 7 bases aligning to TRBD1. CDR1 SGHVS and CDR2 FNYEAQ come from the germline V gene. This CDR3 is built from 15 residues. V gave up 5 bases and J gave up 8 bases; unmatched junction bases: 11. CDR3 DNA sequence: TGTGCCAGCAGCCCGGCAGGGGGTCTGAGGGAAAAACTGTTTTTT. Translating gives CASSPAGGLREKLFF.

The chain employs TRBV6-5 and TRBJ2-7; tentatively, D is TRBD1 or TRBD2 (5 bases each). This CDR3 comprises 15 residues. V gave up 0 bases and J gave up 2 bases, with 11 bases separating them. Germline V gene data show CDR1 as MNHEY and CDR2 as SVGAGI. CDR3 residues: CASSYSSMGAYEQYF. CDR3 DNA: TGTGCCAGCAGTTACTCGAGTATGGGGGCCTACGAGCAGTACTTC.

The CDR3 spells CASSAHGANVLTF. CDR3 bases: TGTGCCAGCAGCGCCCATGGGGCCAACGTCCTGACTTTC. The chain recombines TRBV6-5 with TRBJ2-6; no reliable D call. Looked up from germline, CDR1 is MNHEY and CDR2 is SVGAGI. Trimming removed 6 bases at V and 3 bases at J, with 6 bases between. CDR3 length equals 13 residues.

A word on this clone: The same CDR3 arises from other DNA sequences in this sample as well. V and J are TRBV12-3 or TRBV12-4 and TRBJ1-5; D is undetermined. The length of the CDR3 is 11 residues. V lost 1 base to trimming and J lost 9 bases, with 4 bases between them. CDR3 DNA sequence: TGTGCCAGCAGTTTAGGGGGGCCCCAGCATTTT. Its translation is CASSLGGPQHF.

The table lists this clone with a count of one. The V and J genes are TRBV19 and TRBJ2-1; D not certain. Germline values: CDR1 LNHDA, CDR2 SQIVND (reference sequence). CDR3 length equals 16 residues. V was shortened by 9 bases and J by 0 bases, with 18 bases between the two germline ends. CDR3 coding DNA: TGTGCCAGCGCCGTCCTGGCGCAGACCTCCTACAATGAGCAGTTCTTC. Protein product: CASAVLAQTSYNEQFF.

Regarding this clone: Different DNA sequences within this sample yield the same CDR3. The CDR3 DNA sequence: TGTGCCAGCAGTGAAGCGCGAGGGGGCGTTGAAAAACTGTTTTTT. Encoded protein: CASSEARGGVEKLFF. The J gene is TRBJ1-4, the V gene TRBV6-1, with 7 positions matching TRBD1. The ends lost 0 bases at V and 7 bases at J; junction bases unmatched: 5. Germline assignment: CDR1 MNHNS and CDR2 SASEGT. The CDR3 loop spans 15 amino acids.

The rearrangement links TRBV7-9 to TRBJ1-6; TRBD1 might be the D (6 bases). In germline, CDR1 is SEHNR, CDR2 FQNEAQ (reference sequence). The CDR3 has 17 residues. With 3 bases removed from V and 6 bases from J, the gap between germline ends came to 18 bases. The CDR3 region is CASSLLGGQRSNSPLHF. CDR3 coding DNA: TGTGCCAGCAGCTTGCTTGGTGGACAGAGATCTAATTCACCCCTCCACTTT.

The V gene is TRBV12-3 or TRBV12-4, the J gene TRBJ1-2; weak D call: TRBD1 (5 bases). This CDR3 comprises 13 residues. The V end lost 7 bases, the J end lost 4 bases, and 13 bases lay between the germline ends. CDR3: CASNPRGTYGYTF. As DNA, the CDR3 is TGTGCCAGCAACCCTCGGGGGACCTATGGCTACACCTTC.

Only one count was recorded for this clone. The chain's CDR3 is CASSPRADIYEQYF. For the CDR3, the DNA is TGTGCCAGCAGCCCCCGCGCAGACATCTACGAGCAGTACTTC. The chain recombines TRBV7-2 with TRBJ2-7; no reliable D call. CDR1 SGHTA and CDR2 FQGNSA come from the germline V gene. This CDR3 spans 14 amino acids. V lost 5 bases, J lost 3 bases, and 14 bases lay in between.

This clone was seen only a few times. This sample includes further DNA sequences coding for the same CDR3. The rearrangement links TRBV6-2 or TRBV6-3 to TRBJ1-1; D possibly corresponds to TRBD1 (6 bases). The ends were cut back, 2 bases at V and 5 bases at J, with 12 bases in the middle. Germline CDR1 reads MNHEY; CDR2 reads SVGEGT. The CDR3 is 14 amino acids. The CDR3 DNA reads TGTGCCAGCAGTTACATAGGGGGTCGAACTGAAGCTTTCTTT. It encodes CASSYIGGRTEAFF.

V usage is TRBV7-2 and J usage is TRBJ1-4, with 8 bases identical to TRBD1. The CDR3 is made up of 14 amino acids. The germline V gene encodes CDR1 SGHTA and CDR2 FQGNSA. Losses at the gene ends were 3 bases for V and 8 bases for J; bases not matched to a gene: 5. CDR3: CASSLTGEREKLFF. The DNA of the CDR3 is TGTGCCAGCAGCTTGACAGGGGAGAGGGAAAAACTGTTTTTT.

This chain's CDR3 is CATSDREGEKLFF. The CDR3 region has the DNA TGTGCCACCTCAGACAGGGAAGGTGAAAAACTGTTTTTT. V is TRBV27 and J is TRBJ1-4; 7 bases map to TRBD1. Germline V gene data show CDR1 as MNHEY and CDR2 as SMNVEV (reference sequence). After removal of 10 bases from V and 7 bases from J, the junction contained 9 bases not matched to a gene. The CDR3 consists of 13 residues. The complete variable domain, with remaining parts taken from reference TRBV27 and TRBJ1-4, reads EAQVTQNPRYLITVTGKKLTVTCSQNMNHEYMSWYRQDPGLGLRQIYYSMNVEVTDKGDVPEGYKVSRKEKRNFPLILESPSPNQTSLYFCATSDREGEKLFFGSGTQLSVL.

This chain connects TRBV13 to TRBJ2-7, with a tentative D call TRBD2 (7 bases). The CDR3 is made up of 15 amino acids. Germline V lookup: CDR1 PRHDT, CDR2 FYEKMQ (reference sequence). Trimming shortened V by 6 bases and J by 3 bases, and 18 bases separated the two germline ends. The CDR3 is CASSPAGGTRYEQYF. CDR3 sequence (DNA): TGTGCCAGCAGTCCAGCCGGGGGGACACGCTACGAGCAGTACTTC. Looking up the rest from reference TRBV13 and TRBJ2-7 gives the full variable domain: AAGVIQSPRHLIKEKRETATLKCYPIPRHDTVYWYQQGPGQDPQFLISFYEKMQSDKGSIPDRFSAQQFSDYHSELNMSSLELGDSALYFCASSPAGGTRYEQYFGPGTRLTVT.

This clone was seen a few times. This chain connects TRBV6-5 to TRBJ1-1, with D perhaps matching TRBD1 (6 bases). V was shortened by 6 bases and J by 5 bases, with 13 bases between the two germline ends. Germline assignment: CDR1 MNHEY and CDR2 SVGAGI. The CDR3 loop spans 13 amino acids. CDR3 loop: CASSPDGQTEAFF. The CDR3 coding sequence is TGTGCCAGCAGCCCCGACGGACAGACTGAAGCTTTCTTT.

The rearrangement joins TRBV9 to TRBJ1-1; D is unresolved. The CDR3 extends over 13 amino acids. V was clipped by 0 bases and J by 5 bases, with 8 bases between them. Germline V gene data show CDR1 as SGDLS and CDR2 as YYNGEE. CDR3: CASSVGVVTEAFF. The CDR3 DNA reads as TGTGCCAGCAGCGTAGGAGTGGTGACTGAAGCTTTCTTT.

V gene TRBV5-1 combines with J gene TRBJ2-5, with 7 positions matching TRBD2. V shed 1 base and J 2 bases; nucleotides not matched to a gene: 5. From germline, CDR1 is SGHRS and CDR2 YFSETQ. This CDR3 is built from 15 residues. CDR3 coding DNA: TGCGCCAGCAGCTTGATGGGGGGGAAACAAGAGACCCAGTACTTC. Translating gives CASSLMGGKQETQYF.

This clone was seen only a few times. This sequence joins TRBV5-1 and TRBJ2-2; 11 bases align to TRBD1. CDR1 SGHRS and CDR2 YFSETQ come from the germline V gene. V gave up 5 bases and J gave up 3 bases; unmatched junction bases: 6. The CDR3 contains 16 residues. The CDR3 nucleotides read TGCGCCAGCAGTCCCGGACAGGGGGCATACACCGGGGAGCTGTTTTTT. Its protein product is CASSPGQGAYTGELFF.

This chain joins TRBV2 and TRBJ1-4; D remains unclear. Germline V gene lookup returns CDR1 SNHLY and CDR2 FYNNEI. The V end lost 6 bases, the J end lost 8 bases, and 10 bases lay between the germline ends. The CDR3 totals 12 residues. In nucleotides, the CDR3 is TGTGCCAGCAGGGCAGGTTCCGAAAAACTGTTTTTT. Its protein product is CASRAGSEKLFF. The full variable domain, completed using reference TRBV2 and TRBJ1-4, is EPEVTQTPSHQVTQMGQEVILRCVPISNHLYFYWYRQILGQKVEFLVSFYNNEISEKSEIFDDQFSVERPDGSNFTLKIRSTKLEDSAMYFCASRAGSEKLFFGSGTQLSVL.